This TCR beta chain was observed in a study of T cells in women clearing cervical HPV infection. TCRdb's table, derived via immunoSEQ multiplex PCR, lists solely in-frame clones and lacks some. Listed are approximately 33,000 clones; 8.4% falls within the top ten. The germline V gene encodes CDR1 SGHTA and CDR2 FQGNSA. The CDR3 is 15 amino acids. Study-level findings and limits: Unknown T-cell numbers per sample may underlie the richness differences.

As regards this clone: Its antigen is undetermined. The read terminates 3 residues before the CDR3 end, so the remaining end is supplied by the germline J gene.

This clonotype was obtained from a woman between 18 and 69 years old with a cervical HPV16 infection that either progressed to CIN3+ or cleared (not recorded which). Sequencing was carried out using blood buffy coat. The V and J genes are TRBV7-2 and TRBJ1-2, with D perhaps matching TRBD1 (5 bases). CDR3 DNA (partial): TGTGCCAGCAGCCCGGGACTAGCGGGGTCCTACGAC. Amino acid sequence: CASSPGLAGSYD. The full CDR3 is CASSPGLAGSYDYTF.